This T cell receptor beta chain emerged from a study of cytomegalovirus exposure and HLA in healthy donors. General study results and limits: Follow-up analysis later connected one missense variant in DCLRE1C with trimming of TCR beta V- and J-genes.

A remark on this clone: Its matching antigen is unknown.

Both 60 Vbeta primers and 13 Jbeta primers went into the PCR. The data were produced by immunoSEQ multiplex PCR, yet TCRdb's version contains in-frame clones alone and is incomplete. Seen in this sample are 40,000 to 60,000 clones; the ten most common clones hold around 5.6%. Germline CDR1 GTSNPN, CDR2 SVGIG (reference sequence). Trimming stripped 3 bases from V and 3 bases from J, with 17 bases between. This CDR3 spans 15 amino acids. The rearrangement links TRBV30 to TRBJ1-1, with D perhaps TRBD1 (6 bases). The clonotype was recovered from a male donor in good health and CMV-seropositive. Sample: PBMCs. Written as DNA, the CDR3 is TGTGCCTGGAGCGGCCCTCTTACAGGGTACACTGAAGCTTTCTTT. It yields the protein CAWSGPLTGYTEAFF. Based on the CDR3 plus reference TRBV30 and TRBJ1-1, the full variable domain is SQTIHQWPATLVQPVGSPLSLECTVEGTSNPNLYWYRQAAGRGLQLLFYSVGIGQISSEVPQNLSASRPQDRQFILSSKKLLLSDSGFYLCAWSGPLTGYTEAFFGQGTRLTVV.